This T cell receptor beta chain was profiled in a study of cytomegalovirus exposure and HLA in healthy donors (dated by TCRdb to between 2016 and 2019). Notes on the research overall: According to an earlier analysis of a few hundred of the donors, 150 million to 200 million T cells yielded some 120 million unique TCR beta sequences and roughly 280 Gb of sequence data. Of the 350 to 450 genotyped donors, about 80% fell in the genetic ancestry cluster associated with self-reported Caucasian donors. The study aimed to test whether signatures of past pathogen exposure could be identified by cataloging public T cell receptors. In the later analysis, no new phenotypic data were used to find candidate immune exposures; instead, reliance was placed on TCR beta sequences and their occurrence across donors. The number of donors typed differed by locus, with about 629-630 for A, B, C, DRB1 and DQB1, more than 500 for DQA1, approximately 570 for DPA1, and some 470 for DPB1. An earlier analysis of 587 of the donors applied high-throughput TCR beta sequencing to assess whether each TCR beta V gene segment acted as functional or pseudogenic. HLA typing covered class I and class II loci at four-digit resolution. An early release that covered around 590 HLA-typed donors contained about 300 gigabases of sequencing data and tens of millions of unique TCR sequences. Among 300 to 500 genotyped donors of the cohort, an average of about 240,000 unique TCR beta nucleotide sequences was sequenced per donor, of which 15% to 20% were non-productive. The T cell repertoires of 666 subjects were profiled by immunosequencing and related to cytomegalovirus serostatus. Besides the first cohort of some 670 subjects, a separate validation cohort made up of about 120 different subjects was used. Four to six DR-DQ haplotypes were handled as single units for association and clustering, since linkage in the cohort was strong. To predict cytomegalovirus infection status, the study combined high-throughput TCR immunosequencing, statistical association of individual TCRs with disease status, and machine learning. A later genetic analysis took genome-wide SNP genotypes for about three fifths of the 666 donors and used that subset as a discovery cohort. All discovery cohort repertoires had been generated on a single sequencing platform. In a later analysis, previously published TCR beta repertoires from hundreds of donors were re-analyzed and high-resolution HLA genotyping was added so that TCR occurrence patterns could be studied. Alongside the repertoire data, information on donor age, sex, ethnicity and CMV serostatus was compiled.

What the authors observed across the whole study: Most TCR sequences were seen in very few donors, while some public TCRs were found in many individuals. The cohort was sequenced for TCR beta chains only, and without alpha or paired-chain data the features that could be detected were limited. A cluster of highly shared sequence variants was judged likely to represent a technical artifact of the sequencing pipeline. It was suggested by the authors that the approach could potentially be generalized to other disease states and immunological phenotypes. Assigning TCR associations to individual alleles was difficult when HLA alleles, especially DR and DQ, strongly co-occurred. Because counts were too low, around 18 rarely observed V segments, including chromosome 9 orphons, were left out of the earlier analysis of some 640 of the donors. The 87-base-pair reads could not distinguish some IMGT-functional V segments, including TRBV6-2 and TRBV6-3, so those segments were excluded. Sequencing depth was assumed to be roughly uniform across donors in the presence/absence analyses, though that assumption may not hold. CMV serostatus was the only immune exposure information available for the cohort. In an earlier analysis of several hundred of the donors, most TCR beta V segments were observed in productive rearrangements about 87% or about 30% of the time, broadly matching IMGT annotations. According to a later analysis, most CMV-associated TCR beta chains appeared to be HLA-restricted, and the HLA associations seemed to be driven largely by CMV exposure. Because some donors lacked HLA typing at each locus, the association tests relied only on the typed subset. In a later analysis, TCR association rates were found to vary across HLA loci, with the most associated TCRs seen for DRB1 alleles and the fewest for HLA-C alleles. In a later analysis, several top co-occurrence clusters were reported to appear linked to parvovirus B19, influenza, CMV and Epstein-Barr virus. In a later genetic analysis, a missense DCLRE1C variant was associated with V-gene and J-gene trimming of TCR beta chains, and the association was replicated in an independent cohort. In vitro tests confirmed that a few of the cytomegalovirus-associated TCR beta chains recognize cytomegalovirus antigens. In a later analysis, some 17,000 TCR beta sequences were associated with specific HLA alleles at a false discovery rate of 0.05. Compared with equally common non-associated chains, HLA-associated TCR beta chains in a later analysis were more clonally expanded and had lower generation probabilities. Linkage disequilibrium might explain the correlated functional status among segregating V segments, but an unknown experimental factor could not be ruled out. A further reported finding was that TCR beta sequences accurately predicted the HLA-A and HLA-B alleles for most subjects in the first cohort. In a later genetic analysis, fewer N-insertions in productive TCRs were reported among donors in an Asian-associated ancestry cluster than the approximately 630-donor mean. The study gave a list of 150 to 200 TCR beta chains associated with cytomegalovirus. In both the original and validation cohorts, the classifier was reported to diagnose cytomegalovirus status with high specificity and sensitivity.

In the case of this clone: It lacks a known antigen. It has no much larger one-base neighbor in the sample; base qualities were not kept.

CDR1 and CDR2 are read off the germline V gene (reference sequence) as LNHDA and SQIVND. From the cysteine through the phenylalanine, the CDR3 covers 16 amino acids. Here the CDR3 DNA is all that survives: 48 bases in frame from base 1. V lost 2 bases and J lost 6 bases; the stretch between them is 20 bases long. The cohort consisted of 650 to 850 healthy bone marrow donors. Cohort members were all nominally healthy when sampled, although unrecorded immune exposures were likely present. The donor was CMV seronegative and belonged to the group of 352 seronegative cohort members. Every donor gave a peripheral blood sample, and the peripheral blood mononuclear cells from that sample were used for TCR beta sequencing. Genomic DNA extraction from the blood cell samples was performed with the Qiagen DNeasy Blood Extraction Kit. Library generation was performed with the immunoSEQ multiplex PCR assay. A mixture of 60 forward primers for TCR Vbeta segments and 13 reverse primers for TCR Jbeta segments was used in the multiplex PCR. The CDR3 region of rearranged TCR beta genes was amplified from genomic DNA by a multiplex PCR assay. The amplified TCR beta libraries were sequenced on the Illumina HiSeq System as 87-base-pair reads. Per the original workflow: A later analysis tallied 75 million to 85 million unique TCR beta chains across the 666 repertoires, and around 10 million of those chains were shared by two or more donors. To remove PCR and sequencing errors, raw reads were error-corrected and collapsed into unique sequences using a nearest-neighbor algorithm that merged closely related sequences. Alignment of CDR3 sequences to IMGT reference sequences was used to assign V, D and J gene segments. For a sequence to be retained, at least a six-nucleotide match to both a V gene segment and a J gene segment was required. A rearrangement was called productive if the CDR3 had no stop codons and remained in frame with V and J, and every other rearrangement was called non-productive. CDR3 was defined according to IMGT convention as the region running from the second conserved V-encoded cysteine to the conserved J-encoded phenylalanine. The earlier analysis of around 640 of the donors excluded sequences that lacked an unambiguous match to a single V gene segment. In an earlier analysis of approximately 560 of the donors, a V segment was called functional when productive rearrangements were above 56.7%, and segregating when the standard deviation between donors exceeded 5%. A statistical classification framework was built for diagnosing cytomegalovirus status from the catalog of TCR beta chain sequences. In a later analysis, V and J genes were assigned by comparing TCR nucleotide sequences against IMGT/GENE-DB human TR gene sequences. A later analysis assigned CDR3 sequences and most-parsimonious VDJ recombination scenarios with the TCRdist pipeline. A later analysis defined each TCR beta chain by its CDR3 amino acid sequence plus V-gene family, and excluded reads lacking a unique V-gene family. In a later analysis, 500 to 650 highly shared, low-generation-probability nucleotide sequences were removed to address suspected cross-contamination and a sequencing artifact. A later analysis calculated a clonal expansion index for each public chain from normalized within-repertoire ranks of inferred template counts. Generation probabilities in a later analysis came from a VDJ recombination model fitted to out-of-frame rearrangements, and those results were checked against IGoR. A later analysis scored TCR-TCR, TCR-HLA and TCR-CMV co-occurrence with hypergeometric tests, applying a repertoire-size bias correction to TCR pairs. False discovery rates were estimated in a later analysis by permuting HLA or CMV assignments 20 times. In a later analysis, co-occurring TCRs were grouped using DBSCAN, and TCRdist sequence similarity was added for clustering within HLA-allele-positive subsets. Repertoires with fewer than 30,000 or more than 120,000 public chains were left out of co-occurrence clustering, as were roughly five repertoires with anomalous nucleotide sharing. TCRdb took over this immuneACCESS table, retaining in-frame rearrangements with V and J assigned. Such tables are incomplete; in checked studies, under half of the missing clones stem from an unresolved V gene, and the remainder is unexplained. V and J calls plus clone size are reproduced from that table; the DNA served to infer D and trimming. In this sample the table shows about 130,000 clones, around 87% of which occur a single time. The ten largest clonotypes hold about 5% of the sample.

The V gene is TRBV19 and the J gene is TRBJ2-7; the D segment could be TRBD1, given 5 matching bases. Sequences were obtained from PBMCs. This sequence was found in a woman aged 30 to 39 in good health and CMV-seronegative. The DNA sequence is TGTGCCAGTAGTATAAGGTGGCAGGGATTTGCCGGCGAGCAGTACTTC. Its translation is CASSIRWQGFAGEQYF.